This entry lists 8 T cell receptor beta chains sequenced from one sample in a study of T cell changes during pregnancy in multiple sclerosis. Using immunoSEQ multiplex PCR, the repertoire was profiled, and TCRdb retains in-frame clones only, with some absent. The sample yields more than 70,000 clones, around 90% seen once. The sample here was peripheral blood, taken before pregnancy. These receptors all come from a female donor with multiple sclerosis, enrolled in a pregnancy study.

This clone was picked up a small number of times. V and J are TRBV5-8 and TRBJ2-2; TRBD1 agrees at 9 bases. Per germline, CDR1 SGHTS and CDR2 YDEGEE. J lost 4 bases, V lost 5 bases, and 15 bases had no gene match. The CDR3 extends over 18 amino acids. The CDR3 nucleotides read TGTGCCAGCAGTAAGGCCCGGATACAGGGGGCGGGCACCGGGGAGCTGTTTTTT. This sequence encodes CASSKARIQGAGTGELFF. Supplemented by reference TRBV5-8 and TRBJ2-2, the full variable domain reads EAGVTQSPTHLIKTRGQQATLRCSPISGHTSVYWYQQALGLGLQFLLWYDEGEERNRGNFPPRFSGRQFPNYSSELNVNALELEDSALYLCASSKARIQGAGTGELFFGEGSRLTVL.

DNA of the CDR3: TGCGCCAGCAGCTTAACGTCTCAGTCCTACGAGCAGTACTTC. The encoded protein is CASSLTSQSYEQYF. The gene calls are TRBV5-1 and TRBJ2-7; D is undetermined. Germline lookup yields CDR1 SGHRS and CDR2 YFSETQ. The V end lost 2 bases, the J end lost 1 base, and 10 bases lay between the germline ends. The CDR3 consists of 14 residues.

The chain joins TRBV19 to TRBJ2-2; perhaps TRBD2 as D (6 bases). CDR3 size: 15 residues. The V gene's germline CDR1 is LNHDA and CDR2 SQIVND (reference sequence). The V end lost 5 bases, the J end lost 6 bases, and 16 bases lay between the germline ends. The CDR3 nucleotides are TGTGCCAGTAGTCCCCTCAGGAGGGCAGCCGGGGAGCTGTTTTTT. It codes for CASSPLRRAAGELFF.

CDR3 sequence: CASSPSGTVSDTQYF. CDR3 DNA sequence: TGCGCCAGCAGCCCAAGCGGGACCGTGTCAGATACGCAGTATTTT. The chain employs TRBV4-1 and TRBJ2-3; 7 bases line up with TRBD2. Germline V CDR1 and CDR2: MGHRA, YSYEKL. This CDR3 comprises 15 residues. The junction had 8 bases not matched to a gene; V was cut back by 4 bases and J by 4 bases.

This chain uses TRBV15 with TRBJ1-2; D not certain. Germline V lookup: CDR1 LNHNV, CDR2 YYDKDF (reference sequence). The V gene lost 5 bases and the J gene lost 7 bases, with 17 bases spanning the gap. CDR3 length equals 14 residues. This chain's CDR3 is CATSPAVTGSGYTF. In nucleotides, the CDR3 is TGTGCCACCAGCCCCGCCGTCACGGGTTCTGGCTACACCTTC.

The rearrangement joins TRBV7-4 to TRBJ1-6; TRBD1 matches 8 bases. Germline loops: CDR1 SGHVT, CDR2 SQSDAQ. V lost 8 bases to trimming and J lost 13 bases; unmatched junction nucleotides: 13. The length of the CDR3 is 14 residues. The CDR3 reads CASWEDRAFWPLHF. The CDR3 region has the DNA TGTGCCAGCTGGGAGGACAGGGCCTTTTGGCCCCTCCACTTT.

The chain carries TRBV4-2 and TRBJ1-2; possibly TRBD1 for D (6 bases). Trimming took 0 bases from V and 10 from J, leaving 12 bases between them. This CDR3 region has 13 residues. CDR1 and CDR2 from the germline V gene are LGHNA and YNFKEQ. CDR3 in amino acids: CASSQEGNRDYTF. The DNA for the CDR3 is TGTGCCAGCAGCCAAGAAGGGAACAGGGACTACACCTTC.

V gene TRBV4-2 combines with J gene TRBJ2-3; TRBD2 matches at 7 bases. This CDR3 comprises 16 residues. Trimming at V came to 1 base and at J to 4 bases, leaving 8 bases not matched to a gene. Looked up from germline, CDR1 is LGHNA and CDR2 is YNFKEQ. In DNA, the CDR3 is TGTGCCAGCAGCCAAGGGCGGGGGACGGCAGCAGATACGCAGTATTTT. It yields the protein CASSQGRGTAADTQYF.